Below, 2 T cell receptor beta chains from the same sample are listed, as sequenced in a study of blood T cell repertoires in COVID-19. Method: immunoSEQ multiplex PCR; TCRdb's copy keeps in-frame clones and lacks some. The sample holds about 300,000 clones; about nine tenths are singletons and the top ten take about 4.1%. The sequenced material came from PBMCs or T cells enriched from blood (not recorded which). These receptors were collected from a young man who had recovered from COVID-19.

The chain links TRBV6-5 to TRBJ2-1; 14 nucleotides match TRBD2. Germline V gene lookup returns CDR1 MNHEY and CDR2 SVGAGI. The CDR3 runs to 16 residues. Losses at the gene ends were 2 bases for V and 6 bases for J; bases not matched to a gene: 3. CDR3 in amino acids: CASSYRGLAGVNEQFF. As DNA, the CDR3 is TGTGCCAGCAGTTACAGGGGACTAGCGGGGGTCAATGAGCAGTTCTTC.

The V and J genes are TRBV10-3 and TRBJ1-1; D is undetermined. Germline loops: CDR1 ENHRY, CDR2 SYGVKD. Trimming took off 6 bases at V and 3 bases at J, with 14 bases between the two ends. The CDR3 loop spans 14 amino acids. In DNA, the CDR3 is TGTGCCATCAGGGCCCTGGCCGGGGACACTGAAGCTTTCTTT. Its translation is CAIRALAGDTEAFF.